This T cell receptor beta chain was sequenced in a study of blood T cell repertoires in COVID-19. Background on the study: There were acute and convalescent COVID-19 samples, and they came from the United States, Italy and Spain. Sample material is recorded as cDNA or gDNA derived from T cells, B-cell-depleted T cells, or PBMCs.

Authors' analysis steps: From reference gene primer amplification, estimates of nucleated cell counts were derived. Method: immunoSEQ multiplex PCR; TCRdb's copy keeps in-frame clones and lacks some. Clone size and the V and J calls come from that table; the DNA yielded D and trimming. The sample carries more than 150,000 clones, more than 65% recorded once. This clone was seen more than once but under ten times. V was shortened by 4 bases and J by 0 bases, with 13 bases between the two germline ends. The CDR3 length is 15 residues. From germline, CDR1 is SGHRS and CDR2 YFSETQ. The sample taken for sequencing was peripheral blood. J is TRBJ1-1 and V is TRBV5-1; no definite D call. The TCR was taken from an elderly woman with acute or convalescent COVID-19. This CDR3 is CASSAGFGMNTEAFF. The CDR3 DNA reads TGCGCCAGCAGCGCGGGTTTTGGAATGAACACTGAAGCTTTCTTT.